This T cell receptor (beta chain) was identified in a study of CD8 T cells in Susac syndrome. Study-level background: Patients with Susac syndrome were therapy-naive, on corticosteroids, or on intravenous immunoglobulin alone at the time that blood was drawn.

CDR3 size: 12 residues. CDR1 is SGHDT and CDR2 is YYEEEE in the germline V gene. V lost 4 bases, J lost 3 bases, and 8 bases lay in between. RNA totalling roughly 0.45 to 1 ug underwent reverse transcription with random hexamers. Amplification of TCR beta CDR3 by immunoSEQ multiplex PCR spanned 54 Vbeta and 13 Jbeta. TCRdb passed the immunoSEQ multiplex PCR reads through MiXCR, listing each CDR3 protein once. This repertoire shows 150,000 to 200,000 distinct CDR3 sequences, about 91% found once; its top ten account for roughly 0.087%. Sequencing of TCR beta was performed on blood CD8+ T cells and on blood CD4+ T cells. Patients with Susac syndrome met diagnostic criteria defined recently for definite or probable disease.

The chain has TRBV5-6 and TRBJ2-7; no firm D call. The source is a human donor with Susac syndrome. Sequenced material: CD4+ T cells from PBMCs. CDR3 DNA sequence: TGTGCCAGCAGCCATACAGACTACGAGCAGTACTTC. It is translated as CASSHTDYEQYF.